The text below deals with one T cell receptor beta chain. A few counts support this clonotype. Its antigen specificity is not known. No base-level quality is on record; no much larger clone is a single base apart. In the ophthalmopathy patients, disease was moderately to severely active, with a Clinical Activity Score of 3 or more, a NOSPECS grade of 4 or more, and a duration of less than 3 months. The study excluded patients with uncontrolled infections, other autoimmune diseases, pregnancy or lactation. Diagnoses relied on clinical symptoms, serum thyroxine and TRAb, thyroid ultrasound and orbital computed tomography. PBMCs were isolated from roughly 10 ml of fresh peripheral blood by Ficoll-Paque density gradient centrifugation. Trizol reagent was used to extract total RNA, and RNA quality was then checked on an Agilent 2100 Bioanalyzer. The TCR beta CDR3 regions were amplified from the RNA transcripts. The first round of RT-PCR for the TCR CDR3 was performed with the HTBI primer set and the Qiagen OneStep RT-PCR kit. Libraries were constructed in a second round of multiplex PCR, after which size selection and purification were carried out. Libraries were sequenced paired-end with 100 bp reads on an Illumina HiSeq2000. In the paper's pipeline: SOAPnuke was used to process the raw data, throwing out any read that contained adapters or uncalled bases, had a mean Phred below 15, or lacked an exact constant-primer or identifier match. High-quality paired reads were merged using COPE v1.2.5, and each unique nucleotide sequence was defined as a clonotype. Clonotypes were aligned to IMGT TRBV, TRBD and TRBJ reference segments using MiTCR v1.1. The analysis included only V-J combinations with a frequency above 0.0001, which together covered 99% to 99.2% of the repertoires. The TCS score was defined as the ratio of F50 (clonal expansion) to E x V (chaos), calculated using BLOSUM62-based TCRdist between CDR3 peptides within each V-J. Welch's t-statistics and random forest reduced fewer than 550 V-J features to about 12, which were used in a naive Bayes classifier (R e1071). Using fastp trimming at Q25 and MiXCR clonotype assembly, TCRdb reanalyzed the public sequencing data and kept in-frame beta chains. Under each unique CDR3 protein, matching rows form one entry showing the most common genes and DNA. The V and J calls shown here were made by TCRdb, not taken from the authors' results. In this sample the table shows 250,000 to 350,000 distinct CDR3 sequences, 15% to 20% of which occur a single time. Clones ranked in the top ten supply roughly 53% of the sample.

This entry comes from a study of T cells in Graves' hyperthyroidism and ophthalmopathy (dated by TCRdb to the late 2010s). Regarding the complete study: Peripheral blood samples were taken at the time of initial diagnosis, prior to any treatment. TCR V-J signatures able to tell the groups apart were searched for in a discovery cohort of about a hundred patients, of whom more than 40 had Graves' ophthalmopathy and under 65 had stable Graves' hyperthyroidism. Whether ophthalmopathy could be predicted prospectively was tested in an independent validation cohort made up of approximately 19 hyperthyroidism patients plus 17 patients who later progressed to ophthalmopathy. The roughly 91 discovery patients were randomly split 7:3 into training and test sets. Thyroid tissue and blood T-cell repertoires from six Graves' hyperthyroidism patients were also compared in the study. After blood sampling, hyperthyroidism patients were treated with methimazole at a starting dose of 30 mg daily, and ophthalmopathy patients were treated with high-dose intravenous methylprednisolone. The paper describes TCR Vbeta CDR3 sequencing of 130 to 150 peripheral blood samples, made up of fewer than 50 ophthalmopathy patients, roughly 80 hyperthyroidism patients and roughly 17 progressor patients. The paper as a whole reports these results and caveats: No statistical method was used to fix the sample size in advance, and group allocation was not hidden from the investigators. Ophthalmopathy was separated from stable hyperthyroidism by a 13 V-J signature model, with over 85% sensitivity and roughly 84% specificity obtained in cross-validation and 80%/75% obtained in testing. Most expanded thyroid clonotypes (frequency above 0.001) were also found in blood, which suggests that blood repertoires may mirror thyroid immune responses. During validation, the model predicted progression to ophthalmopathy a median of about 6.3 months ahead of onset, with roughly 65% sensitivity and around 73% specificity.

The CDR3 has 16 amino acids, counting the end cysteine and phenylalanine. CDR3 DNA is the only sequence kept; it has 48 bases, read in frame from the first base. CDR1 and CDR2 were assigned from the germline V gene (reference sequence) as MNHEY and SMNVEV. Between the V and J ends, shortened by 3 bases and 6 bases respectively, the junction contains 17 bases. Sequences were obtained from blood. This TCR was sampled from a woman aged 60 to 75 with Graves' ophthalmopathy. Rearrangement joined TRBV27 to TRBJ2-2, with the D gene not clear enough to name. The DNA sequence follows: TGTGCCAGCAGTTTTAGTCAGAATATTATGGCCGGGGAGCTGTTTTTT. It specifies CASSFSQNIMAGELFF.